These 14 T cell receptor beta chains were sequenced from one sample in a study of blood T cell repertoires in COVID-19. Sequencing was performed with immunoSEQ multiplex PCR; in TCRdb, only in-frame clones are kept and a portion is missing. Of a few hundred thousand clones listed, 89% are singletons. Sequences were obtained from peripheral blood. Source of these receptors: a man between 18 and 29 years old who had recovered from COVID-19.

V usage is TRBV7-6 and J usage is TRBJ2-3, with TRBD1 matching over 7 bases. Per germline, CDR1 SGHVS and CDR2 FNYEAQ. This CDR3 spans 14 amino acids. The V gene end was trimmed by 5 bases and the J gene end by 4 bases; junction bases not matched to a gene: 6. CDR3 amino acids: CASSPGGSADTQYF. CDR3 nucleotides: TGTGCCAGCAGCCCAGGGGGAAGCGCAGATACGCAGTATTTT.

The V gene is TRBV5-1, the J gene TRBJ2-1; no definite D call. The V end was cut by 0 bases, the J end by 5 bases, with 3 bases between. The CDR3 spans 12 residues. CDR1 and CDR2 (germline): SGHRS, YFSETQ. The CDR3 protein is CASSLVNNEQFF. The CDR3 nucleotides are TGCGCCAGCAGCTTGGTAAACAATGAGCAGTTCTTC.

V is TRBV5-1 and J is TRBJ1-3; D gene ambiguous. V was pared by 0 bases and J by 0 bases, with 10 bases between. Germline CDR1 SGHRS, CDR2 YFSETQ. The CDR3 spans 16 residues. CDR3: CASSLVVASSGNTIYF. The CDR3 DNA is TGCGCCAGCAGCTTGGTGGTCGCGAGCTCTGGAAACACCATATATTTT.

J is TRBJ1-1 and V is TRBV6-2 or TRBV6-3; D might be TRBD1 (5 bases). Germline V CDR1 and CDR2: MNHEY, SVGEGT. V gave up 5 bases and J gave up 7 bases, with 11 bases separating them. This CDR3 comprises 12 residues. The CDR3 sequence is CASSPGVFEAFF. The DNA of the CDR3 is TGTGCCAGCAGTCCGGGGGTCTTTGAAGCTTTCTTT.

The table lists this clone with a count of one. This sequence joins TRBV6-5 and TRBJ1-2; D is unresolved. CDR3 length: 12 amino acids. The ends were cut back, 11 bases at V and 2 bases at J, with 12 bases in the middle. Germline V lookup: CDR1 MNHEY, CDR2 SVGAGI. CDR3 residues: CAGLQINYGYTF. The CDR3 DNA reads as TGTGCCGGGCTGCAGATAAACTATGGCTACACCTTC.

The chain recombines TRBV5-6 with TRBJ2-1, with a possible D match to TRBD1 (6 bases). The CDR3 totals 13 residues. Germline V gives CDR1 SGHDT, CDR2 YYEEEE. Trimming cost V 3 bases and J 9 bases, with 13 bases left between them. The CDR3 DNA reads TGTGCCAGCAGCTATGGGATAGGGGGTGAGCAGTTCTTC. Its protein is CASSYGIGGEQFF.

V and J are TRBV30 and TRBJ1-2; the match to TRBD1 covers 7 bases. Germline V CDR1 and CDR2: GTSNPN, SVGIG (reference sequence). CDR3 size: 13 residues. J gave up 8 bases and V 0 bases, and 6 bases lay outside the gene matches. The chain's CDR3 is CAWSVQGTRGYTF. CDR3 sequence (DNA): TGTGCCTGGAGTGTACAGGGGACAAGGGGCTACACCTTC.

The CDR3 loop is CATSRDLTETQYF. The CDR3 coding sequence is TGTGCCACCAGCAGAGATCTAACGGAGACCCAGTACTTC. The V and J genes are TRBV15 and TRBJ2-5; D not resolved. Trimming removed 0 bases from V and 5 bases from J, with 7 bases in between. The CDR3 runs 13 residues. CDR1 and CDR2 (germline): LNHNV, YYDKDF (reference sequence).

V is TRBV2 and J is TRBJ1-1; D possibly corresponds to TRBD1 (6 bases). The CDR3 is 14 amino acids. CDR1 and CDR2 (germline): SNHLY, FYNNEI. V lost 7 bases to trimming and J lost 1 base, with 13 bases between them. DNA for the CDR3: TGTGCCAGCACTTTGACAGGTTCGAACACTGAAGCTTTCTTT. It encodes CASTLTGSNTEAFF.

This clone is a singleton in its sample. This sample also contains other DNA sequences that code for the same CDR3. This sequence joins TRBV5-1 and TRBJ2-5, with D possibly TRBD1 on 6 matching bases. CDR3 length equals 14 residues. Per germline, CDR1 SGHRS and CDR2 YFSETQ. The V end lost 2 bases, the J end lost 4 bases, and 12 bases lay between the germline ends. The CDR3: CASSLGLGGETQYF. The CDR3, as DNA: TGCGCCAGCAGCTTAGGATTAGGGGGAGAGACCCAGTACTTC. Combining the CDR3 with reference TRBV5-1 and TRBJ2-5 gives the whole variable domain KAGVTQTPRYLIKTRGQQVTLSCSPISGHRSVSWYQQTPGQGLQFLFEYFSETQRNKGNFPGRFSGRQFSNSRSEMNVSTLELGDSALYLCASSLGLGGETQYFGPGTRLLVL.

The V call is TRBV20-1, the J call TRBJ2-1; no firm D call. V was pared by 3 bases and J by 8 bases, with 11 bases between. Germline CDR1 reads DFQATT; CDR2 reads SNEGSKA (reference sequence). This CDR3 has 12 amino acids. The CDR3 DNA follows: TGCAGTGCTAGTGGGCTAGGTTATGAGCAGTTCTTC. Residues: CSASGLGYEQFF.

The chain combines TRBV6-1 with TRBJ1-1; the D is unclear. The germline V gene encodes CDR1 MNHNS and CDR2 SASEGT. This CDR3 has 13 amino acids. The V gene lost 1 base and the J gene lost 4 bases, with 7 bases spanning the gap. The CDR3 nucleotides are TGTGCCAGCAGTGAAGGCCGGGGCACTGAAGCTTTCTTT. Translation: CASSEGRGTEAFF.

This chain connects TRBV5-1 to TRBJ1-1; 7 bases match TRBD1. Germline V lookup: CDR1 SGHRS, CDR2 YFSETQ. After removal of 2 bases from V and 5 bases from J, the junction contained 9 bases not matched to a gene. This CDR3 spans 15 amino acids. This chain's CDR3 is CASSFPRQGGTEAFF. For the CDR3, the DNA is TGCGCCAGCAGCTTCCCCAGACAGGGCGGGACTGAAGCTTTCTTT.

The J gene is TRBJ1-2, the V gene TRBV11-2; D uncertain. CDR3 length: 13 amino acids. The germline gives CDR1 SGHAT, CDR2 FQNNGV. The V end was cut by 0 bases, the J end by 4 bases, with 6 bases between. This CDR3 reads CASSLEGSYGYTF. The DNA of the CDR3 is TGTGCCAGCAGCTTAGAGGGCAGCTATGGCTACACCTTC.